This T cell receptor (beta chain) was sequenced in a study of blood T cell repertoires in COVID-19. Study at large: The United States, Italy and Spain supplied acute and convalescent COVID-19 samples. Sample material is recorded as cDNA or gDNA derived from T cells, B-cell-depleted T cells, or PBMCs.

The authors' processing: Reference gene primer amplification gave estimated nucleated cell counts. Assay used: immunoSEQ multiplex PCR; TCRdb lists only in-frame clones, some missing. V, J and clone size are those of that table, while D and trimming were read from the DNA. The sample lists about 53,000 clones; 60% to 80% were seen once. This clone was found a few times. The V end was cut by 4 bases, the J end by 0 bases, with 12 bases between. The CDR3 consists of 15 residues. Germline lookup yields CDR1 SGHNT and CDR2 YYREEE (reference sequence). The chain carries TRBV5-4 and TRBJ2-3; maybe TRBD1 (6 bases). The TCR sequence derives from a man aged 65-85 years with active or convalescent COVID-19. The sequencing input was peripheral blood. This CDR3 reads CASSLQGLSTDTQYF. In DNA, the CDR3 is TGTGCCAGCAGCCTCCAGGGGTTAAGCACAGATACGCAGTATTTT.